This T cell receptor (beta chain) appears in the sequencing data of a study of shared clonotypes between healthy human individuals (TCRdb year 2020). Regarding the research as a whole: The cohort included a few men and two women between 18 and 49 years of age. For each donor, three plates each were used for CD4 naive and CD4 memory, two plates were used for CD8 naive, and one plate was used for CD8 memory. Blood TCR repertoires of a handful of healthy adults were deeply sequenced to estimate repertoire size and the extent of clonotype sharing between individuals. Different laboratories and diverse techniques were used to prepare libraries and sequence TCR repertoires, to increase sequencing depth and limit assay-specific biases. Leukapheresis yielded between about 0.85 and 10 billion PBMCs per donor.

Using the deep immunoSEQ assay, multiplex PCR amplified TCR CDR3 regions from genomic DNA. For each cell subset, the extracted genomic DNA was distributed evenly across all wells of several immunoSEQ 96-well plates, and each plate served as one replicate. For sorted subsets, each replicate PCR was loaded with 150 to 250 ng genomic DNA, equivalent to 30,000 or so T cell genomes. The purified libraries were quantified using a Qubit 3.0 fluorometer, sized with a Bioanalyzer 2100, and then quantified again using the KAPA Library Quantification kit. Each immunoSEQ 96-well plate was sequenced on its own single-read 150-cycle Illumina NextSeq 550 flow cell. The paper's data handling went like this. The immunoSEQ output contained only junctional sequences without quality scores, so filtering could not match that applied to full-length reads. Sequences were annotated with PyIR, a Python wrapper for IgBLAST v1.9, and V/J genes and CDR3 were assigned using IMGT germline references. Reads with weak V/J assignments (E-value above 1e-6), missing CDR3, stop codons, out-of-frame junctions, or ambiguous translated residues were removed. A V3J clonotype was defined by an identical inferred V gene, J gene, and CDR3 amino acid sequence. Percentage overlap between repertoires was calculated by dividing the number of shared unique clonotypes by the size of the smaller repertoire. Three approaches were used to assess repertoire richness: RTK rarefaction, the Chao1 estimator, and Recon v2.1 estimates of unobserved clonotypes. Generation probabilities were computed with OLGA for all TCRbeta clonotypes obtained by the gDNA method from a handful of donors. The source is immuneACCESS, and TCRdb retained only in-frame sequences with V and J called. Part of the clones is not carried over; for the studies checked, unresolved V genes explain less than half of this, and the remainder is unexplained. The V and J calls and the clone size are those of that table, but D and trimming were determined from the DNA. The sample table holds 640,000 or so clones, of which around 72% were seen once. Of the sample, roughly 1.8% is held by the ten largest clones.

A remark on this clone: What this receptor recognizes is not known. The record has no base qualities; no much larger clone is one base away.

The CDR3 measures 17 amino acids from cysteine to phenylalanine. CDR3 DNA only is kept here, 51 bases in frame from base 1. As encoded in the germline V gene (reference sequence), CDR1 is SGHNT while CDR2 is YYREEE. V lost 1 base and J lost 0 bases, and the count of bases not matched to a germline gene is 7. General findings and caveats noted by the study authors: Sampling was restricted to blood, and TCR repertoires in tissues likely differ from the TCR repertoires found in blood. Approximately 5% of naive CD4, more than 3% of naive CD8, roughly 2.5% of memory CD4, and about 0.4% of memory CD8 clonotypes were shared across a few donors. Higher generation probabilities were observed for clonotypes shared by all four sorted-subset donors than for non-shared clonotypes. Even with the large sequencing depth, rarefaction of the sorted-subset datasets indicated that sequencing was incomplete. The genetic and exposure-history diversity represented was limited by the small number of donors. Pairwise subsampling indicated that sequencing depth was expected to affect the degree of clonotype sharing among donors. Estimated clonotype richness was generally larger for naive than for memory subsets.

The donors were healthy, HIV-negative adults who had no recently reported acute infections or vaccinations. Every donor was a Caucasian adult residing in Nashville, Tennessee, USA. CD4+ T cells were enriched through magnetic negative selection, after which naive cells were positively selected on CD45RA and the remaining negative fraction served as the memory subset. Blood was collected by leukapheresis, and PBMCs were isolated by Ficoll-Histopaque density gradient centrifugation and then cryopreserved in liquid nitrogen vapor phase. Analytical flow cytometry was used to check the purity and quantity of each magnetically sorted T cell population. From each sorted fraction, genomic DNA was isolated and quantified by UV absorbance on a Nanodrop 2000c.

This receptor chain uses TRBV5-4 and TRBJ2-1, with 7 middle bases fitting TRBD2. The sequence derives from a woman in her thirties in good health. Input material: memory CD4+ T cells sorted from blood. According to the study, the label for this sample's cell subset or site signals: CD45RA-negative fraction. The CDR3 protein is CASSLSTGTTSYNEQFF. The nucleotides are TGTGCCAGCAGCTTGTCCACCGGGACTACCTCCTACAATGAGCAGTTCTTC.